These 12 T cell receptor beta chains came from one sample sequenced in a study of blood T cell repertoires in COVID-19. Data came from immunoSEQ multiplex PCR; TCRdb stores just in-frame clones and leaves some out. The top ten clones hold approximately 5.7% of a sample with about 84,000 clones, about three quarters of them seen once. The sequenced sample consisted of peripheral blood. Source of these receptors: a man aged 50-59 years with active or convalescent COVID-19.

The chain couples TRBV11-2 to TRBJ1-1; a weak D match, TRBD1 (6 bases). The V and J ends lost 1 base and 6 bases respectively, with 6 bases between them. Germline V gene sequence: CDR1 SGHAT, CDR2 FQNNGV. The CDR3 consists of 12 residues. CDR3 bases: TGTGCCAGCAGCTTAGGGGGGCCTGAAGCTTTCTTT. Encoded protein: CASSLGGPEAFF.

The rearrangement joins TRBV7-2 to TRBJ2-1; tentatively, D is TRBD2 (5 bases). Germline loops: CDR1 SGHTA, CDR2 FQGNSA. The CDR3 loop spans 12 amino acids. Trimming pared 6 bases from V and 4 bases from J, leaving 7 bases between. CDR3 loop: CASSRGYNEQFF. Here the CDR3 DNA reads TGTGCCAGCAGTCGGGGTTACAATGAGCAGTTCTTC. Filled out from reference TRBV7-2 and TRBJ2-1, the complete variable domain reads GAGVSQSPSNKVTEKGKDVELRCDPISGHTALYWYRQSLGQGLEFLIYFQGNSAPDKSGLPSDRFSAERTGGSVSTLTIQRTQQEDSAVYLCASSRGYNEQFFGPGTRLTVL.

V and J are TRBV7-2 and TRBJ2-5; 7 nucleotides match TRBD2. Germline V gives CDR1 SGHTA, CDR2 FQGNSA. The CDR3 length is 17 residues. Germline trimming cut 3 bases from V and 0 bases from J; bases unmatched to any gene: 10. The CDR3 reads CASSLGLAVGYQETQYF. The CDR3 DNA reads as TGTGCCAGCAGCTTGGGGCTAGCGGTTGGGTACCAAGAGACCCAGTACTTC. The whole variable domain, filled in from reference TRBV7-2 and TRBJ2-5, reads GAGVSQSPSNKVTEKGKDVELRCDPISGHTALYWYRQSLGQGLEFLIYFQGNSAPDKSGLPSDRFSAERTGGSVSTLTIQRTQQEDSAVYLCASSLGLAVGYQETQYFGPGTRLLVL.

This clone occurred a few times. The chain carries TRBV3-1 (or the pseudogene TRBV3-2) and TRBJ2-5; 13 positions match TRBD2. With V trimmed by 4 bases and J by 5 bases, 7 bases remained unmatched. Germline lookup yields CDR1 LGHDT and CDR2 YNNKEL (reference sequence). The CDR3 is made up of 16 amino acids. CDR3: CASSLRTSGGTETQYF. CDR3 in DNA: TGTGCCAGCAGCCTCCGGACTAGCGGGGGTACGGAGACCCAGTACTTC.

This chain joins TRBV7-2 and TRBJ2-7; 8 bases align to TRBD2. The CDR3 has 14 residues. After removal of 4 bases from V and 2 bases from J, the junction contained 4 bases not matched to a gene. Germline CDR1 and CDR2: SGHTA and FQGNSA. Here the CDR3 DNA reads TGTGCCAGCAGCTATACTAGCGGAACCTACGAGCAGTACTTC. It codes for CASSYTSGTYEQYF.

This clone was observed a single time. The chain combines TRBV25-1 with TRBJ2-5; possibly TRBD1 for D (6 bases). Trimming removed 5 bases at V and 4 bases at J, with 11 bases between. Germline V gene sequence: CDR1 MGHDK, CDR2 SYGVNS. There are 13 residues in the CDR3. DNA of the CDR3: TGTGCCAGCAGTCAGGGGCGTGGAGAGACCCAGTACTTC. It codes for CASSQGRGETQYF.

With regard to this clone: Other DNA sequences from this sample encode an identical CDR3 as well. This chain's CDR3 is CSVERQGGNEQFF. The CDR3 DNA reads TGCAGCGTTGAACGACAGGGGGGGAATGAGCAGTTCTTC. The rearrangement links TRBV29-1 to TRBJ2-1; 9 nucleotides agree with TRBD1. V shed 2 bases, J shed 7 bases, and the junction held 3 bases outside the gene matches. The CDR3 is 13 residues long. Germline lookup yields CDR1 SQVTM and CDR2 ANQGSEA.

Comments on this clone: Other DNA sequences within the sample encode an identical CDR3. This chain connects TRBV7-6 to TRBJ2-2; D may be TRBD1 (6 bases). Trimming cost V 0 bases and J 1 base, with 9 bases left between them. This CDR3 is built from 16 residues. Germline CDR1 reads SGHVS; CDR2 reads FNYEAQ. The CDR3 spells CASSLAWGRNTGELFF. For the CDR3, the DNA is TGTGCCAGCAGCTTAGCGTGGGGGCGGAACACCGGGGAGCTGTTTTTT.

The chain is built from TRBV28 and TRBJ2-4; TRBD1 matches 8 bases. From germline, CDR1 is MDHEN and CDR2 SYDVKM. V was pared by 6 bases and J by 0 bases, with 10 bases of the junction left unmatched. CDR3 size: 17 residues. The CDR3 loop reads CASRDRDRLIAKNIQYF. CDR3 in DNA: TGTGCCAGCAGGGACCGGGACAGGCTTATAGCCAAAAACATTCAGTACTTC.

The CDR3 sequence: CASSERTEQFF. The CDR3 DNA reads TGTGCCAGCAGCGAGCGGACTGAGCAGTTCTTC. J is TRBJ2-1 and V is TRBV11-3, with D possibly TRBD2 on 5 matching bases. This CDR3 has 11 residues. The germline gives CDR1 SGHNT, CDR2 YENEEA. Trimming left V 5 bases short and J 9 bases short, with 8 bases between.

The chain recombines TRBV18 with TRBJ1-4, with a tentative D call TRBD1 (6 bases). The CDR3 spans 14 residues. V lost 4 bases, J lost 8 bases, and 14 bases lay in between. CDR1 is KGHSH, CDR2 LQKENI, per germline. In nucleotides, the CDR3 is TGTGCCAGCTCACTCCAGGGGAGTCGGGAAAAACTGTTTTTT. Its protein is CASSLQGSREKLFF.

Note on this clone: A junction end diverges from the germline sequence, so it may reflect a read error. CDR3 in DNA: TGTGCCAGCAGCGTAGCGGGGCCGGGAGCGGGGCAGCCCCAGCATTTT. It specifies CASSVAGPGAGQPQHF. The gene calls are TRBV7-2 and TRBJ1-5; TRBD1 is a possible D gene (5 bases). The germline V gene encodes CDR1 SGHTA and CDR2 FQGNSA. The CDR3 spans 16 residues.